Listed below are T cell receptor beta chains from one sample, sequenced in a study of early T cells in non-severe SARS-CoV-2 infection. Via MiXCR, TCRdb re-called the 5' RACE reads, giving one row per CDR3 protein. The top ten hold about 8% of the sample, which has around 99,000 distinct CDR3 sequences, 11% seen once. Sequenced input: whole blood. The receptors were sampled from an adult who was a healthcare worker with PCR-confirmed SARS-CoV-2 infection or an uninfected control (not recorded which). The CDR3 runs from the conserved cysteine through the conserved F or W.

V	CDR3
TRBV5-4	CASSAKPDSYYEQYF
TRBV12-3/TRBV12-4	CASRSPSGSYGANVLTF
TRBV2	CASSPRQNYGYTF
TRBV7-9	CASSLMGTGELFF
TRBV4-1	CASSQAHSYEQYF
TRBV12-3/TRBV12-4	CASSPSLYEQYF
TRBV12-5	CASGLERPDYNEQFF
TRBV20-1	CSAHPTSGGETQYF
TRBV7-8	CASSSSRGRGEQYF
TRBV7-2	CASSFSQGSRQPQHF
TRBV10-2	CASSESSVTSGREVTDTQYF
TRBV7-9	CASSLEHNEQFF
TRBV18	CASSPPGGRSTDTQYF
TRBV10-3	CAISEQGQGTLYGYTF
TRBV12-3/TRBV12-4	CASILSGTGANVLTF
TRBV28	CASSSLQGRQPQHF
TRBV28	CASIDPSYEQYF
TRBV11-2	CASRSPGQAYEQYF
TRBV6-5	CASSYNGDTEAFF
TRBV6-1	CASRLGQGLNTEAFF
TRBV28	CASSPISGSLYNEQFF
TRBV7-6	CASSLYGQGPPYEQYF
TRBV5-1	CASSPSGTALYEQYF
TRBV7-2	CASSESLGNTQYF
TRBV28	CASSLQSYEQYF
TRBV4-1	CASSQVGLAGGRTYEQYF
TRBV7-2	CASIRTLQETQYF
TRBV12-3/TRBV12-4	CASNRQGETKNIQYF
TRBV4-3	CASSQAARPGDEQYF